This T cell receptor beta chain appears in the sequencing data of a study of vaccination and CD4 T cells after COVID-19. For the study at large: Two of the convalescents were Hispanic, and convalescents were six males and four females. At a median about 95 days (range 35 to 161) after diagnosis, post-COVID samples were drawn.

Study findings and constraints: A relatively small number of convalescent patients were studied, and no early post-infection timepoints were included.

As to this clonotype: No antigen is known for it.

The sample's treatment: approximately 11-day PBMC culture with coronavirus spike peptide pools or control peptides (ViraFEST assay). Cultured CD4+ T cell DNA underwent sequencing with the Oncomine TCR Beta short-read assay. TCRdb processed the PCR reads anew with MiXCR; each CDR3 protein has one entry. This table has roughly 28,000 distinct CDR3 sequences, 62% appearing once. From germline, CDR1 is SNHLY and CDR2 FYNNEI. The length of the CDR3 is 16 residues. The V and J ends lost 1 base and 2 bases respectively, with 12 bases between them. The clonotype originates from a human donor who received a COVID-19 vaccine. This chain connects TRBV2 to TRBJ1-5, with D hard to call. The specimen comprised CD4+ T cells from blood, cultured in vitro, sampled after SARS-CoV-2 vaccination. This CDR3 is CASSEGGNVGNQPQHF. CDR3 DNA sequence: TGTGCCAGCAGTGAAGGGGGAAATGTTGGCAATCAGCCCCAGCATTTT.